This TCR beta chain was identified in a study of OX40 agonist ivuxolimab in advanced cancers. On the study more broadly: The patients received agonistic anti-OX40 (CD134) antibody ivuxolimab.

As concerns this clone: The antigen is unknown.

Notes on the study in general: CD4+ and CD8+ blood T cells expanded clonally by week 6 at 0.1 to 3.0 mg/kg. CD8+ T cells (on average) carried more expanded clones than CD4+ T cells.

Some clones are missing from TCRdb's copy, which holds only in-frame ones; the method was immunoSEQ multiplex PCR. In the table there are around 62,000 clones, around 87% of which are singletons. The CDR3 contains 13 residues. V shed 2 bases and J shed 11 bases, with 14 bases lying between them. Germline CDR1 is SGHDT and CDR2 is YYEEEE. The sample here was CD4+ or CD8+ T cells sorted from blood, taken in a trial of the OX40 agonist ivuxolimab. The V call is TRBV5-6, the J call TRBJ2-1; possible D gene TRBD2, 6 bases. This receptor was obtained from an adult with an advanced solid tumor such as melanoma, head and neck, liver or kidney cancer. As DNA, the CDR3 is TGTGCCAGCAGCTTCGAGTCGGGGGAGAAGCAGTTCTTC. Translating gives CASSFESGEKQFF.